This is a list of T cell receptor beta chains from one sample in a study of T cell repertoires in cytomegalovirus infection. TCRdb recomputed calls from the reads with MiXCR, one row per CDR3 protein. Of about 180,000 distinct CDR3 sequences in the sample, 17% were seen once. The sample consisted of CD8+ T cells from PBMCs. These receptors were taken from a human donor in good health (CMV status not recorded). Some clones in this sample may be carry-over from other donors' samples. CDR3s include the opening cysteine and the closing phenylalanine or tryptophan. The D gene is left open where the match is weak. Clone size is shown for a subset of rows, as once, few, many or a class of expanded clone.

D gene: TRBD1
clone size: few
J gene: TRBJ2-3
V gene: TRBV28
CDR3 DNA: TGTGCCAGCAGTTTGGGACAGGGGGGTAGCACAGATACGCAGTATTTT
CDR3 protein: CASSLGQGGSTDTQYF

D gene: NA
clone size: NA
J gene: TRBJ2-7
V gene: TRBV6-2/TRBV6-3
CDR3 DNA: TGTGCCAGCAGTCAGACCAACAGGGACGAGCAGTACTTC
CDR3 protein: CASSQTNRDEQYF

D gene: TRBD1
clone size: NA
J gene: TRBJ2-1
V gene: TRBV7-9
CDR3 DNA: TGTGCCAGCAGCCCAGGGGGCGCGGATGAGCAGTTCTTC
CDR3 protein: CASSPGGADEQFF

D gene: TRBD2
clone size: few
J gene: TRBJ2-7
V gene: TRBV7-2
CDR3 DNA: TGTGCCAGCAGCCCCGACCCTACTAGCGGACCCTACGAGCAGTACTTC
CDR3 protein: CASSPDPTSGPYEQYF

D gene: NA
clone size: few
J gene: TRBJ2-7
V gene: TRBV20-1
CDR3 DNA: TGCAGTGCTAGAACCCTCAGGGTCGAGTCCTACGAGCAGTACTTC
CDR3 protein: CSARTLRVESYEQYF

D gene: NA
clone size: NA
J gene: TRBJ1-1
V gene: TRBV7-8
CDR3 DNA: TGTGCCAGCAGCTTAGAAATAGGGAACACTGAAGCTTTCTTT
CDR3 protein: CASSLEIGNTEAFF

D gene: TRBD1
clone size: few
J gene: TRBJ2-5
V gene: TRBV12-3/TRBV12-4
CDR3 DNA: TGTGCCAGCAAATCGAGAGGGGGCAAGGAGACCCAGTACTTC
CDR3 protein: CASKSRGGKETQYF

D gene: NA
clone size: few
J gene: TRBJ1-1
V gene: TRBV6-1
CDR3 DNA: TGTGCCAGCAGTGAAGCGAGGGGCAGGAGGTCTATCGCTGAAGCTTTCTTT
CDR3 protein: CASSEARGRRSIAEAFF

D gene: NA
clone size: NA
J gene: TRBJ1-1
V gene: TRBV28
CDR3 DNA: TGTGCCAGCACCTCACAGGCTGAAGCTTTCTTT
CDR3 protein: CASTSQAEAFF

D gene: NA
clone size: NA
J gene: TRBJ2-2
V gene: TRBV19
CDR3 DNA: TGTGCCAGTAGGACACCGAACACCGGGGAGCTGTTTTTT
CDR3 protein: CASRTPNTGELFF

D gene: NA
clone size: NA
J gene: TRBJ1-3
V gene: TRBV7-9
CDR3 DNA: TGTGCCAGCAGCCCCCGGACAGATCATCAGGGAAACACCATATATTTT
CDR3 protein: CASSPRTDHQGNTIYF

D gene: NA
clone size: medium-sized
J gene: TRBJ2-1
V gene: TRBV11-2
CDR3 DNA: TGTGCCAGCAGCTTAGAGGAGGTCCTTCCCTGGTCCTACAATGAGCAGTTCTTC
CDR3 protein: CASSLEEVLPWSYNEQFF

D gene: NA
clone size: NA
J gene: TRBJ2-7
V gene: TRBV2
CDR3 DNA: TGTGCCACCTTGGGAGGGGGACCCACCTACGAGCAGTACTTC
CDR3 protein: CATLGGGPTYEQYF

D gene: TRBD1
clone size: NA
J gene: TRBJ2-7
V gene: TRBV27
CDR3 DNA: TGTGCCAGCAGTCTTTCCCGGGACAGGCGTCAATACGAGCAGTACTTC
CDR3 protein: CASSLSRDRRQYEQYF

D gene: TRBD1
clone size: NA
J gene: TRBJ2-5
V gene: TRBV2
CDR3 DNA: TGTGCCAGCAGTGGGGAAATCGGGACAGGGCTGAGGAAAAAAGAGACCCAGTACTTC
CDR3 protein: CASSGEIGTGLRKKETQYF

D gene: NA
clone size: NA
J gene: TRBJ2-1
V gene: TRBV12-3/TRBV12-4
CDR3 DNA: TGTGCCAGCAGGGCGTTAGTCGATATCTCGAGCTCCTACAATGAGCAGTTCTTC
CDR3 protein: CASRALVDISSSYNEQFF

D gene: TRBD2
clone size: few
J gene: TRBJ2-1
V gene: TRBV2
CDR3 DNA: TGTGCCAGCAGTGAAGCAGCGGGGGGACTGTTCTTC
CDR3 protein: CASSEAAGGLFF

D gene: TRBD1
clone size: NA
J gene: TRBJ2-7
V gene: TRBV6-1
CDR3 DNA: TGTGCCAGCAGTGAGGGACAGCCCTACGAGCAGTACTTC
CDR3 protein: CASSEGQPYEQYF